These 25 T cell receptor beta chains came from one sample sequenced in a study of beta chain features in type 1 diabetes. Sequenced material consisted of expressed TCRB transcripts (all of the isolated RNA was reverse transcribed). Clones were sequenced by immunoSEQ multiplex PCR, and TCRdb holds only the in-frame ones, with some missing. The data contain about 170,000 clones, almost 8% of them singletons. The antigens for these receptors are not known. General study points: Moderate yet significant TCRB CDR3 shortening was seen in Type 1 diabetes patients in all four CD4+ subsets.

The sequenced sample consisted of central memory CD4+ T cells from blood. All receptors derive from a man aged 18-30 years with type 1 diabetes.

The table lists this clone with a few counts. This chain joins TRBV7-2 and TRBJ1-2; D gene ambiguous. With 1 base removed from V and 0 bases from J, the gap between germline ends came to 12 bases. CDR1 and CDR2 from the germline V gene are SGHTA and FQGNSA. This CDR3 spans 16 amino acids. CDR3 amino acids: CASSLVGSLPNYGYTF. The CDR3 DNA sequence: TGTGCCAGCAGCTTAGTCGGGTCGCTCCCTAACTATGGCTACACCTTC. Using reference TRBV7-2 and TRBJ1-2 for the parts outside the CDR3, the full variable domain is GAGVSQSPSNKVTEKGKDVELRCDPISGHTALYWYRQSLGQGLEFLIYFQGNSAPDKSGLPSDRFSAERTGGSVSTLTIQRTQQEDSAVYLCASSLVGSLPNYGYTFGSGTRLTVV.

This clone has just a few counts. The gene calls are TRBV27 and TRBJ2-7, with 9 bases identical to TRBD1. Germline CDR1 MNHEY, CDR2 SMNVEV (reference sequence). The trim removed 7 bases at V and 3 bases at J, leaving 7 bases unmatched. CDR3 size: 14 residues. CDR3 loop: CASTVDRGDYEQYF. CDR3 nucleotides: TGTGCCAGCACCGTAGACAGGGGGGACTACGAGCAGTACTTC.

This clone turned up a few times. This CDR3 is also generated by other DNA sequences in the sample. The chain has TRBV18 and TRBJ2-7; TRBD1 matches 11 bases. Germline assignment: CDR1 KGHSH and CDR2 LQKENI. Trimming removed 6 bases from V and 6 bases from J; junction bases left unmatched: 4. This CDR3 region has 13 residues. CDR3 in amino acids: CASSPGQGGEQYF. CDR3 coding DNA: TGTGCCAGCTCGCCGGGACAGGGGGGCGAGCAGTACTTC.

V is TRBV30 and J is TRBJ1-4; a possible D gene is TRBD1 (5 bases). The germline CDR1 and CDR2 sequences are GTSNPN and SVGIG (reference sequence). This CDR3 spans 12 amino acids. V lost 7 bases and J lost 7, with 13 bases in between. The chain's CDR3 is CAFSGSFEKLFF. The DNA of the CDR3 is TGTGCCTTTTCAGGGTCGTTTGAAAAACTGTTTTTT.

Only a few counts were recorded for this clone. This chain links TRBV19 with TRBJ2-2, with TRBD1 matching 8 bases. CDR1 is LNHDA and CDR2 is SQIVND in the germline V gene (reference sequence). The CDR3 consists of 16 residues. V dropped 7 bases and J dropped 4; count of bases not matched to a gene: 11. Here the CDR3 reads CASIRTDRVITGELFF. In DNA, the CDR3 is TGTGCCAGTATTCGGACGGACAGGGTGATCACCGGGGAGCTGTTTTTT. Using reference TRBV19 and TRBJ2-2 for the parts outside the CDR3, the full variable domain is DGGITQSPKYLFRKEGQNVTLSCEQNLNHDAMYWYRQDPGQGLRLIYYSQIVNDFQKGDIAEGYSVSREKKESFPLTVTSAQKNPTAFYLCASIRTDRVITGELFFGEGSRLTVL.

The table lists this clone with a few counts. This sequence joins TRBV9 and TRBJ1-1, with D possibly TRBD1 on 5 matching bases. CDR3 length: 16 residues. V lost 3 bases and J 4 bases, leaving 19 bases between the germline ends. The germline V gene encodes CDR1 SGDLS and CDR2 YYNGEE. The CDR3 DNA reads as TGTGCCAGCAGCGAGACAGTTTTGGCAGTCGGCACTGAAGCTTTCTTT. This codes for CASSETVLAVGTEAFF.

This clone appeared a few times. CDR3 sequence: CASSFTGDTEAFF. CDR3 nucleotide sequence: TGTGCCAGCAGCTTCACAGGGGACACTGAAGCTTTCTTT. This chain uses TRBV7-2 with TRBJ1-1; 7 bases are a match to TRBD1. The CDR3 runs 13 residues. Germline CDR1 reads SGHTA; CDR2 reads FQGNSA. V shed 3 bases, J shed 3 bases, and the junction held 1 base outside the gene matches.

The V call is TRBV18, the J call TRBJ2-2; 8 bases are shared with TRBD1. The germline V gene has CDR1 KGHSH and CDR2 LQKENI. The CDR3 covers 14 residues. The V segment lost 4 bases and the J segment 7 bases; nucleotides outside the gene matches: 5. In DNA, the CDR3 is TGTGCCAGCTCACGGGACAGGCTTGACGGGGAGCTGTTTTTT. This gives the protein CASSRDRLDGELFF.

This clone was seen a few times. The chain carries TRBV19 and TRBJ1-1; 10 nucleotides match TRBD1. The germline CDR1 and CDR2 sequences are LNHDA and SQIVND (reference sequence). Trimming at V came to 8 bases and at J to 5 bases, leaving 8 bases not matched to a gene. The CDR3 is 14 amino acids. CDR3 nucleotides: TGTGCCAGTCGCCGGGACAGGGGAGGAACTGAAGCTTTCTTT. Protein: CASRRDRGGTEAFF.

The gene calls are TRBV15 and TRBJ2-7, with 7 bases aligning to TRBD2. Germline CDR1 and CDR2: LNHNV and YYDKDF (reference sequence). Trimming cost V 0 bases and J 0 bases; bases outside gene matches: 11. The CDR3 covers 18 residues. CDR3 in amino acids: CATSRDRLGLLSSYEQYF. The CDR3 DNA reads TGTGCCACCAGCAGAGATCGGTTGGGACTACTAAGCTCCTACGAGCAGTACTTC.

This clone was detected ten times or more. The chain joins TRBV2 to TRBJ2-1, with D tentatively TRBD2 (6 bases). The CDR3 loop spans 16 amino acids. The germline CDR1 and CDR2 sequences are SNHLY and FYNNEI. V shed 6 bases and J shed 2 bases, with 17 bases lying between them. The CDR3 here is CASSAPQRGTYNEQFF. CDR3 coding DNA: TGTGCCAGCAGCGCTCCGCAACGGGGGACCTACAATGAGCAGTTCTTC.

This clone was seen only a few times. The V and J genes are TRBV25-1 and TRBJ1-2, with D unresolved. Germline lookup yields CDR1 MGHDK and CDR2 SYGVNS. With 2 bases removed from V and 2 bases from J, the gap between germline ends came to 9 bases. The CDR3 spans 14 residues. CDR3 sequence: CASSEAAPNYGYTF. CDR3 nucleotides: TGTGCCAGCAGTGAAGCCGCGCCGAACTATGGCTACACCTTC.

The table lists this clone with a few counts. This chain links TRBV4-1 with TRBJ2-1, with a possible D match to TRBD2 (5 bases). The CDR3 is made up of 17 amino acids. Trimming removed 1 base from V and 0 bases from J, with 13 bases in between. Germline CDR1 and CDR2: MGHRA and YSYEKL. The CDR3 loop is CASSQGSAGSSYNEQFF. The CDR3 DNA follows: TGCGCCAGCAGCCAAGGTAGCGCCGGTAGCTCCTACAATGAGCAGTTCTTC.

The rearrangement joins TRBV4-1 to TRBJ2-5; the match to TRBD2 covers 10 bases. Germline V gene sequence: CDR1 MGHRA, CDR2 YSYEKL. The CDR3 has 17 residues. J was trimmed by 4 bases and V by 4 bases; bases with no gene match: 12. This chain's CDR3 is CASSRDRSGGARETQYF. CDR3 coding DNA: TGCGCCAGCAGCCGGGATAGGAGCGGGGGGGCCCGAGAGACCCAGTACTTC.

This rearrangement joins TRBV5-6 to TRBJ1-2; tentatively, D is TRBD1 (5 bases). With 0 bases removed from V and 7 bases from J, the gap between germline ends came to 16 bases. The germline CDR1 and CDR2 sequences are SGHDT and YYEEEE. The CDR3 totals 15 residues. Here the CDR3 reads CASSLGRGWFSGYTF. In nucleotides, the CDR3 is TGTGCCAGCAGCTTGGGGAGGGGATGGTTTAGTGGCTACACCTTC.

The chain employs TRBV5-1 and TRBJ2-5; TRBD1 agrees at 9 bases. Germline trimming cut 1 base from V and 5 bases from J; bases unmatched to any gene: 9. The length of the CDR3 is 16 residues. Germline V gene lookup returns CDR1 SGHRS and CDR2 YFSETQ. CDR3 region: CASSLSAVQGAETQYF. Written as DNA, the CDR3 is TGCGCCAGCAGCTTGTCGGCGGTACAGGGGGCCGAGACCCAGTACTTC. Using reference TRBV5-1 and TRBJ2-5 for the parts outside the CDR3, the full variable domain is KAGVTQTPRYLIKTRGQQVTLSCSPISGHRSVSWYQQTPGQGLQFLFEYFSETQRNKGNFPGRFSGRQFSNSRSEMNVSTLELGDSALYLCASSLSAVQGAETQYFGPGTRLLVL.

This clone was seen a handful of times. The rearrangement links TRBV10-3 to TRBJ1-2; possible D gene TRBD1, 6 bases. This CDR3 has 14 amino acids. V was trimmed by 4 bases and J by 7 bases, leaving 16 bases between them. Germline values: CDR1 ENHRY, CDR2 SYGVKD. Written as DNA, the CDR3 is TGTGCCATCAGTGGGACCGAGGGGGAACGTGGCTACACCTTC. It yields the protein CAISGTEGERGYTF.

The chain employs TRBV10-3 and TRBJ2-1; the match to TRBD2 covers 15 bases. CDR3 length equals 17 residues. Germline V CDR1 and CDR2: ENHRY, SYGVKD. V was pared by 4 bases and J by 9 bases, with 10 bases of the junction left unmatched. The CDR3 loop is CAISGTPGTSGRSEQFF. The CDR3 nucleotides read TGTGCCATCAGTGGTACCCCCGGGACTAGCGGGAGGAGTGAGCAGTTCTTC.

The CDR3 loop reads CASSQDSQGMGTIYF. CDR3 sequence (DNA): TGCGCCAGCAGCCAAGATTCCCAGGGTATGGGCACCATATATTTT. This chain uses TRBV4-3 with TRBJ1-3; possibly TRBD1 for D (5 bases). CDR3 length: 15 residues. V lost 0 bases to trimming and J lost 9 bases, with 15 bases between them. Germline V gene data show CDR1 as LGHNA and CDR2 as YSLEER.

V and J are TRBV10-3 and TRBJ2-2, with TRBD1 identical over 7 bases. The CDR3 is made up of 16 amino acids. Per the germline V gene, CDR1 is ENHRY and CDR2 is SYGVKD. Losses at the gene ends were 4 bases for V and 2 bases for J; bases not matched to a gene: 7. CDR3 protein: CAISGEGTVNTGELFF. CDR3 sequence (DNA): TGTGCCATCAGTGGAGAGGGGACAGTCAACACCGGGGAGCTGTTTTTT.

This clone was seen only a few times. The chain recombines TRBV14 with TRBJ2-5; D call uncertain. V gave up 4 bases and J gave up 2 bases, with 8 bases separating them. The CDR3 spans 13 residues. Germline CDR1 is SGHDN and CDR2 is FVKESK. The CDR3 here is CASSRDAQETQYF. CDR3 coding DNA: TGTGCCAGCAGCCGCGATGCGCAAGAGACCCAGTACTTC.

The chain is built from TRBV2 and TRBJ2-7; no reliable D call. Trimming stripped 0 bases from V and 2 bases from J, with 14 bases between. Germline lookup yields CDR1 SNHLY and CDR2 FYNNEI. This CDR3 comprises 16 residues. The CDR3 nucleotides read TGTGCCAGCAGTGAAGCGAGAACCATGCATCCCTACGAGCAGTACTTC. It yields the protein CASSEARTMHPYEQYF.

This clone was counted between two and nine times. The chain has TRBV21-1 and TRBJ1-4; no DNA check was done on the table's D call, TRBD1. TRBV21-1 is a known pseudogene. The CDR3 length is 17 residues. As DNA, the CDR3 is TGTGCCAGCAGCTCTCCCGGGACAGACAAAGGAAGAGAAAAACTGTTTTTT. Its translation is CASSSPGTDKGREKLFF.

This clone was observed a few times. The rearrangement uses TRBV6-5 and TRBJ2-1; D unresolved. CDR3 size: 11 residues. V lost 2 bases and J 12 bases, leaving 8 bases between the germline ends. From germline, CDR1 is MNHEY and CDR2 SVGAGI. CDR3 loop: CASSYGYGQFF. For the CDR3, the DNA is TGTGCCAGCAGTTACGGTTACGGGCAGTTCTTC.

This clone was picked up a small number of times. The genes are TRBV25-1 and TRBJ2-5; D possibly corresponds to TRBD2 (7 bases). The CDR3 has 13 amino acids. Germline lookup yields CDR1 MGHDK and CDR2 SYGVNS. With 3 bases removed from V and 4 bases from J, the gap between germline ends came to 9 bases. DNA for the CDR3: TGTGCCAGCAGTGAGGGGGGGCGAGAGACCCAGTACTTC. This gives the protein CASSEGGRETQYF.